The TCR beta chain described here comes from a study of CD8 T cells in ankylosing spondylitis (dated by TCRdb to the late 2010s). Background for the entire study: T cell receptor beta repertoires were profiled in healthy donors and ankylosing spondylitis patients so that disease-linked TCR variants could be found. The full study cohort was made up of approximately 27 ankylosing spondylitis patients and about a hundred healthy donors. Peripheral blood was sampled, and synovial fluid was also collected from ankylosing spondylitis patients.

Taken from cysteine to phenylalanine, the CDR3 has 14 residues. Here the CDR3 DNA is all that survives: 42 bases in frame from base 1. Via the germline V gene, CDR1 is SGHRS and CDR2 YFSETQ. V is reduced by 4 bases and J by 3 bases, leaving a spacing of 13 bases between them. Study-wide findings and limitations: Some TCR beta motif variants had previously been reported in synovial fluid and blood of reactive arthritis patients, which suggested common disease-initiation mechanisms. The disease-linked clones had a CD8+ phenotype and were found at relatively low frequencies in peripheral blood. Blood from ankylosing spondylitis patients appeared to be characterized by a TCR beta motif made up of about 8 highly homologous amino acid variants. According to the report, matched synovial fluid samples from ankylosing spondylitis patients were significantly enriched for the disease-linked clones.

This clonotype has more than one count but fewer than ten. Which antigen it targets is not known. One base away there is no much larger clone; base qualities are not given. TCRdb shows the sequencer as Illumina HiSeq 2500. Quantitative 5'-RACE with molecular barcodes was the method used to prepare the TCR beta libraries. On the authors' methods: A new computational method based on a probabilistic model of VDJ rearrangement was used to identify disease-linked TCR variants. Clones were called with MiXCR by TCRdb after fastp trimmed the public reads at Q25, and only in-frame beta chains were retained. Each entry is one CDR3 protein sequence, shown with its most common DNA and genes. Here the V and J calls rest on TCRdb's processing, not on the authors' analysis. The sample table shows 750,000 to 850,000 distinct CDR3 sequences, and 12% are seen once. Approximately 0.51% of the sample lies in the top ten.

The V gene is TRBV5-1 and the J gene is TRBJ1-2; TRBD1 is a possible D gene, resting on 5 matching bases. Sequenced input: blood, either unsorted or a sorted T cell fraction (not recorded which). This receptor was obtained from a male donor with ankylosing spondylitis. The DNA sequence is TGCGCCAGCAGCGCAGCGGAGGGGCACTATGGCTACACCTTC. Its protein reads: CASSAAEGHYGYTF. When the CDR3 is completed using the reference TRBV5-1 and TRBJ1-2 genes on either side, the full variable domain is KAGVTQTPRYLIKTRGQQVTLSCSPISGHRSVSWYQQTPGQGLQFLFEYFSETQRNKGNFPGRFSGRQFSNSRSEMNVSTLELGDSALYLCASSAAEGHYGYTFGSGTRLTVV.